This T cell receptor (beta chain) was recorded in a study of CD8 T cells in ankylosing spondylitis. The CDR3 spans 16 residues. V lost 5 bases, J lost 2 bases, and 18 bases lay in between. The germline CDR1 and CDR2 sequences are MNHNS and SASEGT. Study results and limitations: Ankylosing spondylitis blood seemed to carry a telltale TCR beta motif made of seven or eight highly homologous variants.

It was by quantitative 5'-RACE with molecular barcodes that TCR beta libraries were made. TCRdb analysed the 5' RACE reads with MiXCR anew, one entry per CDR3 protein. The sample has 200,000 to 250,000 distinct CDR3 sequences, around 24% seen once. Of note for this clonotype: Antigen unknown.

V gene TRBV6-1 combines with J gene TRBJ2-5; possibly TRBD1 for D (5 bases). Sequencing was performed on blood, either unsorted or a sorted T cell fraction (not recorded which). This clonotype was obtained from a male donor with ankylosing spondylitis or in good health (not recorded which). CDR3 amino acids: CASSPNRLTIQETQYF. The CDR3 region has the DNA TGTGCCAGCAGTCCGAACAGGCTTACAATTCAAGAGACCCAGTACTTC.